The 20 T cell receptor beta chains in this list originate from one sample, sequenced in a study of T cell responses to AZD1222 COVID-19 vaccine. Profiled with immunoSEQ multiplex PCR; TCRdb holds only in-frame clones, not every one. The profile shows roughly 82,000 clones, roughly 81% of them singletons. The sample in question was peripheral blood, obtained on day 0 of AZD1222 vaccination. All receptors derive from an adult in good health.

DNA for the CDR3: TGTGCCAGCAGTTTTTTCCGTAATGAAAAACTGTTTTTT. Translated, it gives CASSFFRNEKLFF. The chain is built from TRBV12-3 or TRBV12-4 and TRBJ1-4; D ambiguous. Trimming cost V 3 bases and J 4 bases, with 6 bases left between them. This CDR3 comprises 13 residues.

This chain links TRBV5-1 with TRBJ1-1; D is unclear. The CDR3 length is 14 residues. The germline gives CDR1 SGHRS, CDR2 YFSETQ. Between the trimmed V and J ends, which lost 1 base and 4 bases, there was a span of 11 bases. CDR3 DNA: TGCGCCAGCAGCTTGACCTCAGGCAGCACTGAAGCTTTCTTT. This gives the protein CASSLTSGSTEAFF.

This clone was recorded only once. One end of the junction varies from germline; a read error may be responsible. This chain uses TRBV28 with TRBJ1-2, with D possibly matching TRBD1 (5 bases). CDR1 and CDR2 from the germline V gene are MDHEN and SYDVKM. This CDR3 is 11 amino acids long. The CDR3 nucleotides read TGTGCCAGCAGTCGGGGCTATGCCTACACCTTC. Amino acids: CASSRGYAYTF.

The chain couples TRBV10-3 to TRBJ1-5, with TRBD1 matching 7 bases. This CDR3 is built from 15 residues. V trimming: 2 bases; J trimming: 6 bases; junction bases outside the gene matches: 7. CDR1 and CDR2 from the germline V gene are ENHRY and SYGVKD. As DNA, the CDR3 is TGTGCCATCAGTGAGCGGGCAGGGGGAGGTCAGCCCCAGCATTTT. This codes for CAISERAGGGQPQHF.

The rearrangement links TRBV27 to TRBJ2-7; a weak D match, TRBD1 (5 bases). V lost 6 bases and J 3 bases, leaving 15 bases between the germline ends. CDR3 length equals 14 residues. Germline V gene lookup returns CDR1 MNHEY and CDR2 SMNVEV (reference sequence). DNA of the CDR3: TGTGCCAGCAGCGTTGACAAGGGGCTCTACGAGCAGTACTTC. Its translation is CASSVDKGLYEQYF.

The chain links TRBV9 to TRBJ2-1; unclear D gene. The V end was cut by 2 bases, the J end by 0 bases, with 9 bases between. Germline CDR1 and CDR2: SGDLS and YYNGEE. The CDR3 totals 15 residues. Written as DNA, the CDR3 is TGTGCCAGCAGCGTTGAAGCAGCCTCCTACAATGAGCAGTTCTTC. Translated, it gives CASSVEAASYNEQFF.

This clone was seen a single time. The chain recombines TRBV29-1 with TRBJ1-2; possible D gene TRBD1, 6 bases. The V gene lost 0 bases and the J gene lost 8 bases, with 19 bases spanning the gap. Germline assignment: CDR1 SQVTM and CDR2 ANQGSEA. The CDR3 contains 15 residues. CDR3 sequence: CSVEEPPAGARGYTF. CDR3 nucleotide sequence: TGCAGCGTTGAAGAACCCCCAGCGGGGGCGCGAGGCTACACCTTC.

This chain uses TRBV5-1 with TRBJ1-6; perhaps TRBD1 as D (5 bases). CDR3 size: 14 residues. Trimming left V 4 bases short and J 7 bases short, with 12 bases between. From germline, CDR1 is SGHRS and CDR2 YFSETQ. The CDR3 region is CASSPGAGNSPLHF. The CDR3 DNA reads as TGCGCCAGCAGCCCTGGGGCGGGGAATTCACCCCTCCACTTT. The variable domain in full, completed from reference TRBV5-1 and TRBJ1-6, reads KAGVTQTPRYLIKTRGQQVTLSCSPISGHRSVSWYQQTPGQGLQFLFEYFSETQRNKGNFPGRFSGRQFSNSRSEMNVSTLELGDSALYLCASSPGAGNSPLHFGNGTRLTVT.

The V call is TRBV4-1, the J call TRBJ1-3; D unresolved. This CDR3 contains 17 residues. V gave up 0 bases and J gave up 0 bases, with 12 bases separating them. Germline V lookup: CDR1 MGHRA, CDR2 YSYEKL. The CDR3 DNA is TGCGCCAGCAGCCAAGATAGTAGGCCTGCCTCTGGAAACACCATATATTTT. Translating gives CASSQDSRPASGNTIYF.

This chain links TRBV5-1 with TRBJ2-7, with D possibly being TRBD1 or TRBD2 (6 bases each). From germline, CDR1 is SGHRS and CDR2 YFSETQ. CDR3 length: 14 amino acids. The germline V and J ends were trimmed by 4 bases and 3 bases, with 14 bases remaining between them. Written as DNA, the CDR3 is TGCGCCAGCAGCCCTGAGGGGGGCGGCTACGAGCAGTACTTC. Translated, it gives CASSPEGGGYEQYF.

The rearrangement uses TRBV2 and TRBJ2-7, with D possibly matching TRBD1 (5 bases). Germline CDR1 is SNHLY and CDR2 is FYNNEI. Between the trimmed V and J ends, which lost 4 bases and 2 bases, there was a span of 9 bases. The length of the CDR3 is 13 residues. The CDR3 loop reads CASSGGLPYEQYF. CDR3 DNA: TGTGCCAGCAGTGGGGGCCTCCCCTACGAGCAGTACTTC.

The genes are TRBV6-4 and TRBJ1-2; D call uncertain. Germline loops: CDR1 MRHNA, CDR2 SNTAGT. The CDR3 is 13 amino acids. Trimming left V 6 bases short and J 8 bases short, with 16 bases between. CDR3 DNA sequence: TGTGCCAGCAGGGAATCCGACAAATTAGGCTACACCTTC. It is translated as CASRESDKLGYTF.

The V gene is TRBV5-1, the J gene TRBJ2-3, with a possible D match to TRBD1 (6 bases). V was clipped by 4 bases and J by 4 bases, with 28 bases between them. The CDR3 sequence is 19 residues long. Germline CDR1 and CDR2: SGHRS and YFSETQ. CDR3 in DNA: TGCGCCAGCAGCCGTACCCAGGGGCCAACCAGTACTTTGGCAGATACGCAGTATTTT. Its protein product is CASSRTQGPTSTLADTQYF.

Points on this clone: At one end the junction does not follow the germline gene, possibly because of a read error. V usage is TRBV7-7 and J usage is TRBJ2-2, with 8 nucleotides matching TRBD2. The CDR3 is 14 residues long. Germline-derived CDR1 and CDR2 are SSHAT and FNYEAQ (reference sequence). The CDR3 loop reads CASSPGGGTGELFF. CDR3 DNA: TGTGCTAGCAGCCCCGGGGGGGGCACCGGGGAGCTGTTTTTT.

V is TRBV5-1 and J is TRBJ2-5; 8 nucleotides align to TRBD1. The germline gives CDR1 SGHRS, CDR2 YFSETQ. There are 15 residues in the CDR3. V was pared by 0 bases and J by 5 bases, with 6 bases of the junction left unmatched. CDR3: CASSLGTGFEETQYF. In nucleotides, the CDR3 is TGCGCCAGCAGCTTGGGGACAGGGTTTGAGGAGACCCAGTACTTC.

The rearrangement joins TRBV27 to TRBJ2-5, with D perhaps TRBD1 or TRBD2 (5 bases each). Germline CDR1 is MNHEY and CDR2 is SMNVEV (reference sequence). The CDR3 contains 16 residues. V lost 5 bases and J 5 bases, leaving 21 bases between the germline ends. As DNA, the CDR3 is TGTGCCAGCAGTATAACAGGTGGGGGTGGTTGGGAGACCCAGTACTTC. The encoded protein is CASSITGGGGWETQYF.

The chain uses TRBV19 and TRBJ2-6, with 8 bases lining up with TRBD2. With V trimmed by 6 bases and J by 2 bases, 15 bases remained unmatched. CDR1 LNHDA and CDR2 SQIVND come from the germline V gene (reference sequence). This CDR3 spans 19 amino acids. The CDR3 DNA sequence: TGTGCCAGTAGCCCGGGGGGGGCAGGTCGAATTACTGGGGCCAACGTCCTGACTTTC. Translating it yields CASSPGGAGRITGANVLTF.

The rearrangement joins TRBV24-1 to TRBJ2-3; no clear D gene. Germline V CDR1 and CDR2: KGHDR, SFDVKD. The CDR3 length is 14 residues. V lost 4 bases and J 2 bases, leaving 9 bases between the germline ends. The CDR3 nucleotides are TGTGCCACCAGTGACCTAGTAGACACAGATACGCAGTATTTT. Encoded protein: CATSDLVDTDTQYF.

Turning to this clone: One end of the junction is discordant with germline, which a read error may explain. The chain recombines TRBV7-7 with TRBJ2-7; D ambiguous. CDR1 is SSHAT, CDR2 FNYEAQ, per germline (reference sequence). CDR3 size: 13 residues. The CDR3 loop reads CASSFNTAREQYF. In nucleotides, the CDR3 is TGTGCTAGCAGCTTCAACACTGCTCGAGAGCAGTACTTC.

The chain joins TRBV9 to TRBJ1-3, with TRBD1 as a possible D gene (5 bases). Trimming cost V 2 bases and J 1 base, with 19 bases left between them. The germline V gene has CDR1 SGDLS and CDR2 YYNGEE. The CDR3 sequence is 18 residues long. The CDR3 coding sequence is TGTGCCAGCAGCGTGAATCAACTATCAAGGGGATCTGGAAACACCATATATTTT. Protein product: CASSVNQLSRGSGNTIYF.